The 29 T cell receptor beta chains in this list originate from one sample, sequenced in a study of OX40 agonist ivuxolimab in advanced cancers. The protocol was immunoSEQ multiplex PCR, while the TCRdb copy is restricted to in-frame clones and leaves out a portion. This table has about 82,000 clones, under 95% appearing once. This specimen was CD4+ or CD8+ T cells sorted from blood, taken in a trial of the OX40 agonist ivuxolimab. The receptor set was obtained from an adult with an advanced solid tumor such as melanoma, head and neck, liver or kidney cancer.

Concerning this clone itself: Other DNA sequences within the sample encode an identical CDR3. V is TRBV5-4 and J is TRBJ2-5; D tentatively fits TRBD1 or TRBD2 (5 bases each). There are 13 residues in the CDR3. The V and J ends lost 2 bases and 3 bases respectively, with 8 bases between them. From germline, CDR1 is SGHNT and CDR2 YYREEE (reference sequence). CDR3 in amino acids: CASSFRGEETQYF. As DNA, the CDR3 is TGTGCCAGCAGCTTCCGAGGGGAAGAGACCCAGTACTTC.

This clone was seen a few times. The CDR3 loop reads CAKVGDRNEKLFF. For the CDR3, the DNA is TGTGCCAAAGTTGGGGACAGAAACGAAAAACTGTTTTTT. The chain couples TRBV11-2 to TRBJ1-4, with TRBD1 matching 7 bases. The junction had 10 bases not matched to a gene; V was cut back by 10 bases and J by 8 bases. In germline, CDR1 is SGHAT, CDR2 FQNNGV. The CDR3 totals 13 residues.

The genes are TRBV6-1 and TRBJ2-7; 9 bases agree with TRBD1. The CDR3 spans 15 residues. J was trimmed by 3 bases and V by 6 bases; bases with no gene match: 9. Germline V CDR1 and CDR2: MNHNS, SASEGT. In nucleotides, the CDR3 is TGTGCCAGCAGCGCTGACAGGGGGTTCTTCTACGAGCAGTACTTC. This codes for CASSADRGFFYEQYF.

This clone was counted a few times. This chain links TRBV2 with TRBJ1-2, with D possibly TRBD1 on 5 matching bases. The germline CDR1 and CDR2 sequences are SNHLY and FYNNEI. Trimming stripped 8 bases from V and 3 bases from J, with 16 bases between. The CDR3 is 14 residues long. CDR3 sequence reads: CASSRGQFYYGYTF. The CDR3 DNA follows: TGTGCCAGCTCGAGAGGACAATTCTACTATGGCTACACCTTC.

The rearrangement links TRBV18 to TRBJ1-2, with TRBD1 identical over 11 bases. After removal of 6 bases from V and 7 bases from J, the junction contained 1 base not matched to a gene. CDR3 length: 12 amino acids. CDR1 and CDR2 (germline): KGHSH, LQKENI. This CDR3 is CASSGTGGGYTF. CDR3 DNA sequence: TGTGCCAGCTCCGGGACAGGGGGTGGCTACACCTTC.

The gene calls are TRBV20-1 and TRBJ2-3; D is uncertain. Per the germline V gene, CDR1 is DFQATT and CDR2 is SNEGSKA (reference sequence). Trimming took 6 bases from V and 3 from J, leaving 4 bases between them. There are 10 residues in the CDR3. CDR3 bases: TGCAGTGCAGCAACAGATACGCAGTATTTT. Translation gives CSAATDTQYF.

J is TRBJ2-7 and V is TRBV4-3; 8 bases map to TRBD2. The germline V gene encodes CDR1 LGHNA and CDR2 YSLEER. The CDR3 spans 16 residues. J lost 0 bases, V lost 4 bases, and 8 bases had no gene match. For the CDR3, the DNA is TGCGCCAGCAGCCTCTCCGGGACTAGTGGCTCCTACGAGCAGTACTTC. It encodes CASSLSGTSGSYEQYF.

The chain employs TRBV27 and TRBJ2-7, with D perhaps TRBD1 (8 bases). The V gene lost 5 bases and the J gene lost 4 bases, with 15 bases spanning the gap. Germline lookup yields CDR1 MNHEY and CDR2 SMNVEV (reference sequence). This CDR3 has 14 residues. CDR3 nucleotides: TGTGCCAGCAGTCCCAAACAGGGGGGGTACGAGCAGTACTTC. Its translation: CASSPKQGGYEQYF.

The rearrangement joins TRBV7-2 to TRBJ1-4; D is unresolved. This CDR3 contains 15 residues. Germline CDR1 reads SGHTA; CDR2 reads FQGNSA. The germline V and J ends were trimmed by 2 bases and 0 bases, with 7 bases remaining between them. The CDR3 reads CASSLSHATNEKLFF. CDR3 DNA: TGTGCCAGCAGCTTAAGCCATGCAACTAATGAAAAACTGTTTTTT.

J is TRBJ2-5 and V is TRBV7-7, with D tentatively TRBD1 (6 bases). Trimming pared 6 bases from V and 2 bases from J, leaving 16 bases between. CDR1 and CDR2 from the germline V gene are SSHAT and FNYEAQ (reference sequence). The CDR3 length is 15 residues. CDR3 nucleotides: TGTGCCAGCAGTGCCGCCGGGACAACGCAAGAGACCCAGTACTTC. It is translated as CASSAAGTTQETQYF. Together with reference TRBV7-7 and TRBJ2-5, the CDR3 gives the full variable domain: GAGVSQSPRYKVTKRGQDVTLRCDPISSHATLYWYQQALGQGPEFLTYFNYEAQPDKSGLPSDRFSAERPEGSISTLTIQRTEQRDSAMYRCASSAAGTTQETQYFGPGTRLLVL.

The rearrangement joins TRBV7-2 to TRBJ1-1, with TRBD1 identical over 8 bases. Germline CDR1 SGHTA, CDR2 FQGNSA. The CDR3 sequence is 13 residues long. The trim removed 8 bases at V and 1 base at J, leaving 3 bases unmatched. CDR3 in amino acids: CASCGQGNTEAFF. The CDR3 DNA sequence: TGTGCCAGCTGCGGACAGGGGAACACTGAAGCTTTCTTT.

CDR3 in DNA: TGTGCCAGCTCACTAGCCGGGACAAACTATGGCTACACCTTC. This sequence encodes CASSLAGTNYGYTF. The chain combines TRBV18 with TRBJ1-2; possibly TRBD1 for D (6 bases). The CDR3 sequence is 14 residues long. Germline CDR1 KGHSH, CDR2 LQKENI. Trimming left V 4 bases short and J 2 bases short, with 11 bases between. Using reference TRBV18 and TRBJ1-2 for the parts outside the CDR3, the full variable domain is NAGVMQNPRHLVRRRGQEARLRCSPMKGHSHVYWYRQLPEEGLKFMVYLQKENIIDESGMPKERFSAEFPKEGPSILRIQQVVRGDSAAYFCASSLAGTNYGYTFGSGTRLTVV.

The DNA for the CDR3 is TGTGCCAGCAGTTACTCAGCAGGGGCCGGGGAAAAACTGTTTTTT. Its translation is CASSYSAGAGEKLFF. The gene calls are TRBV6-5 and TRBJ1-4; tentative D call: TRBD1 (6 bases). V was shortened by 0 bases and J by 8 bases, with 13 bases between the two germline ends. CDR3 length: 15 amino acids. Germline CDR1 and CDR2: MNHEY and SVGAGI.

The CDR3 sequence: CASRPQTGFGQYF. Here the CDR3 DNA reads TGTGCCAGCAGACCTCAAACGGGATTCGGGCAGTACTTC. The chain employs TRBV27 and TRBJ2-7, with D perhaps matching TRBD2 (5 bases). The CDR3 has 13 residues. Germline CDR1 MNHEY, CDR2 SMNVEV (reference sequence). V lost 6 bases, J lost 9 bases, and 18 bases lay in between.

The chain uses TRBV29-1 and TRBJ1-1; TRBD1 matches 12 bases. CDR1 is SQVTM, CDR2 ANQGSEA, per germline. V was clipped by 6 bases and J by 8 bases; unmatched bases: 7. The length of the CDR3 is 13 residues. The CDR3 DNA is TGCAGCGTGGGGGACAGGGGGCAGGAAGAAGCTTTCTTT. It translates to CSVGDRGQEEAFF.

The genes are TRBV6-5 and TRBJ2-7; D perhaps matches TRBD2 (6 bases). The CDR3 loop spans 15 amino acids. Germline CDR1 and CDR2: MNHEY and SVGAGI. Between the trimmed V and J ends, which lost 4 bases and 1 base, there was a span of 14 bases. The chain's CDR3 is CASSWGTRGSYEQYF. The CDR3 coding sequence is TGTGCCAGCAGTTGGGGTACACGGGGGTCCTACGAGCAGTACTTC.

This clone has just one count. The J gene is TRBJ2-3, the V gene TRBV6-1; D might be TRBD1 (6 bases). CDR1 is MNHNS, CDR2 SASEGT, per germline. Deletions cut 0 bases from V and 1 base from J, with 11 bases between. The CDR3 runs 16 residues. The CDR3 nucleotides are TGTGCCAGCAGTGAAGCTGCCAGGGGTGGCACAGATACGCAGTATTTT. Residues: CASSEAARGGTDTQYF.

The chain combines TRBV27 with TRBJ1-5; 10 nucleotides align to TRBD1. The germline V gene has CDR1 MNHEY and CDR2 SMNVEV (reference sequence). The CDR3 spans 15 residues. The ends lost 0 bases at V and 7 bases at J; junction bases unmatched: 3. CDR3 sequence: CASSLSTGGRQPQHF. In DNA form, the CDR3 reads TGTGCCAGCAGTTTATCGACAGGGGGCAGGCAGCCCCAGCATTTT.

The chain employs TRBV18 and TRBJ1-5, with unresolved D. The ends were cut back, 3 bases at V and 2 bases at J, with 14 bases in the middle. The CDR3 contains 16 residues. Germline assignment: CDR1 KGHSH and CDR2 LQKENI. The CDR3 spells CASSPFSGSGNQPQHF. In DNA, the CDR3 is TGTGCCAGCTCACCTTTCAGCGGTTCGGGCAATCAGCCCCAGCATTTT.

J is TRBJ1-2 and V is TRBV5-5, with 7 nucleotides matching TRBD1. The CDR3 runs to 15 residues. Germline trimming cut 2 bases from V and 7 bases from J; bases unmatched to any gene: 11. The germline gives CDR1 SGHKS, CDR2 YYEKEE (reference sequence). Here the CDR3 reads CASSLSTGAWGGYTF. The CDR3 DNA sequence: TGTGCCAGCAGCTTATCCACAGGGGCTTGGGGTGGCTACACCTTC.

This clone was picked up one time. V is TRBV6-5 and J is TRBJ1-1; D is unclear. Germline assignment: CDR1 MNHEY and CDR2 SVGAGI. Trimming removed 6 bases at V and 0 bases at J, with 11 bases between. The CDR3 consists of 14 residues. Written as DNA, the CDR3 is TGTGCCAGCAGGGTCGGCTACATGAACACTGAAGCTTTCTTT. Amino acids: CASRVGYMNTEAFF.

V is TRBV7-2 and J is TRBJ2-3, with TRBD2 matching over 9 bases. Germline CDR1 is SGHTA and CDR2 is FQGNSA. The CDR3 consists of 16 residues. V was pared by 5 bases and J by 3 bases, with 9 bases of the junction left unmatched. CDR3 sequence: CASSPRDSGGTDTQYF. The CDR3 nucleotides are TGTGCCAGCAGCCCCCGGGATAGCGGGGGAACAGATACGCAGTATTTT.

V gene TRBV6-5 combines with J gene TRBJ2-1; TRBD2 matches at 9 bases. V lost 2 bases to trimming and J lost 5 bases; unmatched junction nucleotides: 4. This CDR3 spans 15 amino acids. Germline CDR1 is MNHEY and CDR2 is SVGAGI. The CDR3 DNA sequence: TGTGCCAGCAGTTACGCGGGGGGGAGGAACAATGAGCAGTTCTTC. Amino acid sequence: CASSYAGGRNNEQFF.

The genes are TRBV30 and TRBJ1-1, with D possibly matching TRBD1 (5 bases). V lost 5 bases and J 7 bases, leaving 14 bases between the germline ends. The CDR3 runs 12 residues. Germline lookup yields CDR1 GTSNPN and CDR2 SVGIG (reference sequence). CDR3 loop: CAWEYKGNEAFF. As DNA, the CDR3 is TGTGCCTGGGAATACAAGGGGAATGAAGCTTTCTTT.

This rearrangement joins TRBV28 to TRBJ1-2; 10 positions agree with TRBD1. The germline gives CDR1 MDHEN, CDR2 SYDVKM. J lost 8 bases, V lost 8 bases, and 5 bases had no gene match. This CDR3 has 12 amino acids. The CDR3 sequence is CASWDRGEGYTF. CDR3 sequence (DNA): TGTGCCAGCTGGGACAGGGGCGAGGGCTACACCTTC.

The rearrangement joins TRBV7-9 to TRBJ1-1; 11 nucleotides line up with TRBD1. CDR3 size: 15 residues. The V and J ends lost 5 bases and 4 bases, in that order; junction bases with no gene match: 6. The germline CDR1 and CDR2 sequences are SEHNR and FQNEAQ (reference sequence). The CDR3 DNA follows: TGTGCCAGCAGCGAGGGGACAGGGGGGAGCACTGAAGCTTTCTTT. This gives the protein CASSEGTGGSTEAFF.

This clone came up once. The V gene is TRBV7-8, the J gene TRBJ2-5; TRBD2 matches 7 bases. V lost 0 bases to trimming and J lost 14 bases; unmatched junction nucleotides: 12. The CDR3 has 14 amino acids. Per the germline V gene, CDR1 is SGHVS and CDR2 is FQNEAQ. The chain's CDR3 is CASSLAGLGRGFYF. The DNA for the CDR3 is TGTGCCAGCAGCTTAGCCGGACTAGGTCGAGGGTTTTACTTC. Full variable domain (rest looked up from reference TRBV7-8 and TRBJ2-5): GAGVSQSPRYKVAKRGQDVALRCDPISGHVSLFWYQQALGQGPEFLTYFQNEAQLDKSGLPSDRFFAERPEGSVSTLKIQRTQQEDSAVYLCASSLAGLGRGFYFGPGTRLLVL.

The J gene is TRBJ2-3, the V gene TRBV6-1; D is perhaps TRBD1 or TRBD2 (5 bases each). Per the germline V gene, CDR1 is MNHNS and CDR2 is SASEGT. V lost 10 bases and J 4 bases, leaving 15 bases between the germline ends. CDR3 length: 13 residues. The CDR3 coding sequence is TGTGCCACGGGACGACTGCAGTCAGATACGCAGTATTTT. Translated, it gives CATGRLQSDTQYF.

V is TRBV5-1 and J is TRBJ2-5; D is unresolved. The CDR3 runs to 14 residues. The V and J ends lost 0 bases and 4 bases respectively, with 10 bases between them. From germline, CDR1 is SGHRS and CDR2 YFSETQ. For the CDR3, the DNA is TGCGCCAGCAGCTTGGCGAGCCCCGGAGAGACCCAGTACTTC. Its protein is CASSLASPGETQYF.